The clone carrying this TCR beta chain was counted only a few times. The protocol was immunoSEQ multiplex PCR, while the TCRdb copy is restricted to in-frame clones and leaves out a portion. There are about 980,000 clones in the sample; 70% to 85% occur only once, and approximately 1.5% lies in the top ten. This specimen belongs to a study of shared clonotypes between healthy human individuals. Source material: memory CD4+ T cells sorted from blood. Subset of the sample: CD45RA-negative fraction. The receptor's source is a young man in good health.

The chain's CDR3 is CASSLRLELFF. As DNA, the CDR3 is TGTGCCAGCAGTCTGCGGCTGGAGCTGTTTTTT. The chain employs TRBV21-1 and TRBJ2-2; TRBD2 is taken as the D call from the table, unchecked against the DNA. TRBV21-1 is a recognized pseudogene. This CDR3 has 11 amino acids.